One and the same sample provided the 29 T cell receptor beta chains below, sequenced in a study of blood T cell repertoires in COVID-19. TCRdb's copy holds only in-frame clones and misses some; the assay was immunoSEQ multiplex PCR. This sample yields approximately 250,000 clones, of which roughly 90% are seen a single time; 4.1% belongs to the top ten. The sample was PBMCs or T cells enriched from blood (not recorded which). The receptors come from a woman aged 25 to 39 who had recovered from COVID-19.

The chain links TRBV7-9 to TRBJ1-4, with D perhaps matching TRBD1 (5 bases). The CDR3 contains 15 residues. Trimming shortened V by 2 bases and J by 6 bases, and 13 bases separated the two germline ends. Germline V gene data show CDR1 as SEHNR and CDR2 as FQNEAQ (reference sequence). The CDR3 DNA is TGTGCCAGCAGCTTAAGCTGGGGGGAGGATGAAAAACTGTTTTTT. The encoded protein is CASSLSWGEDEKLFF.

This clone was seen just once. The chain links TRBV30 to TRBJ2-7, with 9 bases fitting TRBD2. CDR3 size: 16 residues. Losses at the gene ends were 2 bases for V and 5 bases for J; bases not matched to a gene: 13. Germline V lookup: CDR1 GTSNPN, CDR2 SVGIG (reference sequence). The CDR3 coding sequence is TGTGCCTGGAGTACCTTACATGCGGGAGGGCCAGACGAGCAGTACTTC. Residues: CAWSTLHAGGPDEQYF.

The chain has TRBV5-1 and TRBJ2-2; 11 bases line up with TRBD2. The V segment lost 4 bases and the J segment 7 bases; nucleotides outside the gene matches: 12. Looked up from germline, CDR1 is SGHRS and CDR2 is YFSETQ. The CDR3 covers 17 residues. The CDR3, as DNA: TGCGCCAGCAGCCTCGGTTTAGCGGGAGGGCCGATCGGGGAGCTGTTTTTT. Translating it yields CASSLGLAGGPIGELFF.

This chain links TRBV3-1 (or the pseudogene TRBV3-2) with TRBJ2-3, with 7 nucleotides matching TRBD2. After removal of 4 bases from V and 1 base from J, the junction contained 11 bases not matched to a gene. The length of the CDR3 is 17 residues. Germline V gene sequence: CDR1 LGHDT, CDR2 YNNKEL (reference sequence). The CDR3, as DNA: TGTGCCAGCAGCCGTTCAACGGGGCTAGCGGGCACAGATACGCAGTATTTT. Its translation is CASSRSTGLAGTDTQYF.

V gene TRBV5-5 combines with J gene TRBJ2-5, with D perhaps matching TRBD1 (5 bases). Germline V lookup: CDR1 SGHKS, CDR2 YYEKEE (reference sequence). The CDR3 loop spans 16 amino acids. V was cut by 4 bases and J by 2 bases, with 18 bases left in between. CDR3 nucleotide sequence: TGTGCCAGCAGCCCCTTTCCACAGGTGGGGCAAGAGACCCAGTACTTC. This codes for CASSPFPQVGQETQYF. The full variable domain, with the rest looked up from reference TRBV5-5 and TRBJ2-5, is DAGVTQSPTHLIKTRGQQVTLRCSPISGHKSVSWYQQVLGQGPQFIFQYYEKEERGRGNFPDRFSARQFPNYSSELNVNALLLGDSALYLCASSPFPQVGQETQYFGPGTRLLVL.

The J gene is TRBJ2-1, the V gene TRBV9, with TRBD2 matching 12 bases. The CDR3 extends over 18 amino acids. CDR1 and CDR2 (germline): SGDLS, YYNGEE. V gave up 0 bases and J gave up 6 bases; unmatched junction bases: 10. CDR3 DNA sequence: TGTGCCAGCAGCGTAGCCCTACTCGGACTAGCGGGATCCAATGAGCAGTTCTTC. This gives the protein CASSVALLGLAGSNEQFF.

This clone was counted once. This CDR3 reads CASRWTGGNPGELFF. CDR3 sequence (DNA): TGTGCCAGCAGGTGGACAGGGGGCAACCCCGGGGAGCTGTTTTTT. The chain uses TRBV28 and TRBJ2-2; 11 bases agree with TRBD1. With 6 bases clipped from V and 6 bases from J, the junction kept 6 bases outside the gene matches. The CDR3 runs to 15 residues. From germline, CDR1 is MDHEN and CDR2 SYDVKM.

The chain employs TRBV5-1 and TRBJ2-7; possible D gene TRBD1, 6 bases. V lost 5 bases and J 5 bases, leaving 11 bases between the germline ends. The CDR3 covers 12 residues. In germline, CDR1 is SGHRS, CDR2 YFSETQ. The CDR3 reads CASSQPGDEQYF. Here the CDR3 DNA reads TGCGCCAGCAGTCAGCCAGGGGACGAGCAGTACTTC.

The chain recombines TRBV7-2 with TRBJ2-1; 8 bases agree with TRBD1. Looked up from germline, CDR1 is SGHTA and CDR2 is FQGNSA. Trimming at V came to 2 bases and at J to 9 bases, leaving 9 bases not matched to a gene. This CDR3 has 15 amino acids. The CDR3 DNA sequence: TGTGCCAGCAGCTTACGACAGGGGCCAACGGGTGAGCAGTTCTTC. Amino acids: CASSLRQGPTGEQFF. The full variable domain, rest sourced from reference TRBV7-2 and TRBJ2-1, is GAGVSQSPSNKVTEKGKDVELRCDPISGHTALYWYRQSLGQGLEFLIYFQGNSAPDKSGLPSDRFSAERTGGSVSTLTIQRTQQEDSAVYLCASSLRQGPTGEQFFGPGTRLTVL.

The chain uses TRBV24-1 and TRBJ1-5, with D possibly matching TRBD1 (5 bases). The CDR3 consists of 13 residues. CDR1 and CDR2 from the germline V gene are KGHDR and SFDVKD. V lost 5 bases and J 3 bases, leaving 7 bases between the germline ends. This CDR3 reads CATSVRDNQPQHF. The DNA for the CDR3 is TGTGCCACCAGTGTCAGGGACAATCAGCCCCAGCATTTT.

The genes are TRBV10-3 and TRBJ2-6, with no clear D. Trimming cost V 4 bases and J 1 base, with 2 bases left between them. Looked up from germline, CDR1 is ENHRY and CDR2 is SYGVKD. The CDR3 consists of 13 residues. The CDR3 here is CAISASGANVLTF. The CDR3 DNA reads TGTGCCATCAGTGCGTCTGGGGCCAACGTCCTGACTTTC.

In nucleotides, the CDR3 is TGTGCCAGTATGGTAGGCAGGTGGAACTATGGCTACACCTTC. It yields the protein CASMVGRWNYGYTF. This rearrangement joins TRBV19 to TRBJ1-2; D call uncertain. Trimming left V 7 bases short and J 2 bases short, with 14 bases between. Per the germline V gene, CDR1 is LNHDA and CDR2 is SQIVND (reference sequence). The CDR3 is made up of 14 amino acids.

The chain employs TRBV2 and TRBJ1-3; no reliable D call. Trimming left V 8 bases short and J 0 bases short, with 11 bases between. The CDR3 extends over 14 amino acids. In germline, CDR1 is SNHLY, CDR2 FYNNEI. The CDR3 nucleotides read TGTGCCAGCTTGAATCCAGTCTCTGGAAACACCATATATTTT. The encoded protein is CASLNPVSGNTIYF.

This chain links TRBV6-5 with TRBJ2-1, with TRBD1 matching over 9 bases. Trimming cost V 0 bases and J 8 bases; bases outside gene matches: 8. The germline V gene has CDR1 MNHEY and CDR2 SVGAGI. The CDR3 covers 16 residues. The CDR3 coding sequence is TGTGCCAGCAGTTACTCGGCACAGGGGGCGCCGGATGAGCAGTTCTTC. It encodes CASSYSAQGAPDEQFF.

V usage is TRBV9 and J usage is TRBJ1-3, with a tentative D call TRBD1 (5 bases). This CDR3 has 16 residues. Germline V lookup: CDR1 SGDLS, CDR2 YYNGEE. V was pared by 4 bases and J by 4 bases, with 18 bases between. In nucleotides, the CDR3 is TGTGCCAGCAGCCCTCAAACACAGGCGGGAGGAAACACCATATATTTT. It codes for CASSPQTQAGGNTIYF.

This clone appeared a single time. The CDR3 DNA reads as TGCGCCAGCAGCCATACAGGGGCCCTTGAAGCTTTCTTT. Residues: CASSHTGALEAFF. The rearrangement uses TRBV5-1 and TRBJ1-1; TRBD1 matches at 7 bases. V trimming: 4 bases; J trimming: 7 bases; junction bases outside the gene matches: 7. Germline CDR1 is SGHRS and CDR2 is YFSETQ. The CDR3 runs to 13 residues. Full variable domain (remainder filled in from reference TRBV5-1 and TRBJ1-1): KAGVTQTPRYLIKTRGQQVTLSCSPISGHRSVSWYQQTPGQGLQFLFEYFSETQRNKGNFPGRFSGRQFSNSRSEMNVSTLELGDSALYLCASSHTGALEAFFGQGTRLTVV.

The rearrangement uses TRBV7-2 and TRBJ1-2; TRBD1 aligns across 10 bases. V shed 2 bases, J shed 3 bases, and the junction held 6 bases outside the gene matches. The germline V gene has CDR1 SGHTA and CDR2 FQGNSA. The CDR3 has 16 residues. The CDR3 bases are TGTGCCAGCAGCTTATTCGACAGGGGGCTATACTATGGCTACACCTTC. The encoded protein is CASSLFDRGLYYGYTF. Full variable domain (remainder filled in from reference TRBV7-2 and TRBJ1-2): GAGVSQSPSNKVTEKGKDVELRCDPISGHTALYWYRQSLGQGLEFLIYFQGNSAPDKSGLPSDRFSAERTGGSVSTLTIQRTQQEDSAVYLCASSLFDRGLYYGYTFGSGTRLTVV.

This sequence joins TRBV7-9 and TRBJ2-2; D is unclear. The CDR3 loop spans 16 amino acids. Trimming shortened V by 1 base and J by 1 base, and 10 bases separated the two germline ends. Germline V CDR1 and CDR2: SEHNR, FQNEAQ (reference sequence). The CDR3 sequence: CASSLEGHRNTGELFF. The CDR3 nucleotides read TGTGCCAGCAGCTTAGAAGGTCACAGGAACACCGGGGAGCTGTTTTTT.

The J gene is TRBJ1-2, the V gene TRBV18; a weak D match, TRBD1 (6 bases). The CDR3 is 17 amino acids. Germline V gene sequence: CDR1 KGHSH, CDR2 LQKENI. V was trimmed by 3 bases and J by 4 bases, leaving 21 bases between them. CDR3 sequence: CASSPDLGQLTIYGYTF. The CDR3 DNA reads as TGTGCCAGCTCACCCGACCTCGGACAGCTCACTATCTATGGCTACACCTTC.

The chain carries TRBV19 and TRBJ1-2, with TRBD1 matching 9 bases. The CDR3 is 14 residues long. Germline values: CDR1 LNHDA, CDR2 SQIVND (reference sequence). After removal of 5 bases from V and 1 base from J, the junction contained 2 bases not matched to a gene. CDR3 in amino acids: CASSRDRDNYGYTF. CDR3 bases: TGTGCCAGTAGTCGGGACAGGGATAACTATGGCTACACCTTC.

The chain couples TRBV6-5 to TRBJ2-1, with TRBD2 identical over 14 bases. Germline CDR1 MNHEY, CDR2 SVGAGI. There are 15 residues in the CDR3. After removal of 6 bases from V and 9 bases from J, the junction contained 7 bases not matched to a gene. The CDR3 DNA reads TGTGCCAGCAGCCGGGGACTAGCGGGAGTCGGTGAGCAGTTCTTC. Translation: CASSRGLAGVGEQFF.

This sequence joins TRBV25-1 and TRBJ1-2; D is possibly TRBD1 (6 bases). The V gene lost 10 bases and the J gene lost 2 bases, with 17 bases spanning the gap. The CDR3 is 14 amino acids. Germline V gene lookup returns CDR1 MGHDK and CDR2 SYGVNS. CDR3 DNA sequence: TGTGCCACCGTCACAGGGCCGGGCAACTATGGCTACACCTTC. Translation gives CATVTGPGNYGYTF.

The chain combines TRBV7-9 with TRBJ1-1, with 7 bases identical to TRBD1. The ends lost 4 bases at V and 1 base at J; junction bases unmatched: 12. CDR1 and CDR2 (germline): SEHNR, FQNEAQ (reference sequence). This CDR3 spans 17 amino acids. This CDR3 reads CASSSRDREERNTEAFF. The CDR3 DNA follows: TGTGCCAGCAGCTCCCGGGACAGAGAGGAAAGGAACACTGAAGCTTTCTTT.

V is TRBV6-5 and J is TRBJ1-1, with 8 nucleotides matching TRBD1. The ends lost 2 bases at V and 8 bases at J; junction bases unmatched: 4. Germline V gene data show CDR1 as MNHEY and CDR2 as SVGAGI. CDR3 length equals 13 residues. The CDR3 loop reads CASSYPDRGEAFF. CDR3 nucleotide sequence: TGTGCCAGCAGTTACCCCGACAGGGGAGAAGCTTTCTTT.

The chain carries TRBV3-1 (or the pseudogene TRBV3-2) and TRBJ2-1; the D gene is possibly TRBD1 (5 bases). CDR3 length equals 12 residues. CDR1 LGHDT and CDR2 YNNKEL come from the germline V gene (reference sequence). Trimming shortened V by 1 base and J by 12 bases, and 10 bases separated the two germline ends. This CDR3 is CASSQVTDGQFF. CDR3 DNA: TGTGCCAGCAGCCAAGTGACAGACGGGCAGTTCTTC.

This chain uses TRBV7-3 with TRBJ2-1; 10 bases line up with TRBD2. V was clipped by 3 bases and J by 6 bases; unmatched bases: 11. Per the germline V gene, CDR1 is SGHTA and CDR2 is FQGTGA. The CDR3 loop spans 17 amino acids. The CDR3 is CASSLTDSGRAGNEQFF. The CDR3, as DNA: TGTGCCAGCAGCTTGACTGACAGCGGGAGGGCCGGCAATGAGCAGTTCTTC.

The chain uses TRBV6-2 or TRBV6-3 and TRBJ2-2, with 10 nucleotides matching TRBD1. The CDR3 consists of 16 residues. Germline V gene data show CDR1 as MNHEY and CDR2 as SVGEGT. Trimming at V came to 6 bases and at J to 4 bases, leaving 8 bases not matched to a gene. The CDR3 bases are TGTGCCAGCAGCTCCCTAGGGACAGGGGTCACCGGGGAGCTGTTTTTT. The encoded protein is CASSSLGTGVTGELFF.

This chain connects TRBV15 to TRBJ1-2; D might be TRBD1 (5 bases). Per the germline V gene, CDR1 is LNHNV and CDR2 is YYDKDF (reference sequence). V dropped 0 bases and J dropped 7 bases, with 12 bases sitting between them. This CDR3 is built from 14 residues. CDR3: CATSRDRGAFGYTF. CDR3 DNA sequence: TGTGCCACCAGCAGAGATCGCGGGGCCTTTGGCTACACCTTC.

This clone was observed a few times. J is TRBJ1-1 and V is TRBV5-6, with a weak D call TRBD1 (5 bases). Between the trimmed V and J ends, which lost 2 bases and 7 bases, there was a span of 6 bases. This CDR3 is 11 amino acids long. Germline assignment: CDR1 SGHDT and CDR2 YYEEEE. For the CDR3, the DNA is TGTGCCAGCAGCTTTAGGGGTGAAGCTTTCTTT. Translated: CASSFRGEAFF.